Listed below are T cell receptor beta chains from one sample, sequenced in a study of T cell repertoires in cytomegalovirus infection. These receptors lack a known antigen. TCRdb processed the reads anew with MiXCR; each CDR3 protein has one entry. The sample lists about 350,000 distinct CDR3 sequences, approximately 35% occurring once. The sample consisted of cultured PBMCs, taken from culture after CMV antigen stimulation. These receptors were obtained from a human donor in good health (CMV status not recorded). Some clones in this sample may be carry-over from other donors' samples. CDR3s include the opening cysteine and the closing phenylalanine or tryptophan.

TRBV9,TRBJ2-1,CASSVATENEQFF
TRBV7-7,TRBJ1-1,CASSSRLGDTEAFF
TRBV11-2,TRBJ2-1,CASSLGDSKSYNEQFF
TRBV5-1,TRBJ2-5,CASSSQGHGETQYF
TRBV12-3/TRBV12-4,TRBJ1-5,CASEQNSNQPQHF
TRBV4-1,TRBJ1-2,CASSPEVTGADGYTF
TRBV7-2,TRBJ2-3,CASSLAWSGVTDTQYF
TRBV24-1,TRBJ2-1,CATSDRLAVVDNEQFF
TRBV15,TRBJ1-1,CATSRKYGNTEAFF
TRBV10-3,TRBJ2-1,CAISSSPGQGLNEQFF
TRBV5-1,TRBJ1-2,CASNPFGANYGYTF
TRBV7-6,TRBJ2-5,CASSPRTSGREETQYF
TRBV19,TRBJ2-1,CASSMTGSWKYNEQFF
TRBV9,TRBJ2-2,CASSTLGVAGELFF
TRBV7-2,TRBJ2-3,CASSIPELAGGPDTQYF
TRBV27,TRBJ2-1,CASSLTVTSGVHNEQFF
TRBV7-2,TRBJ2-3,CASSLYPSGATDTQYF
TRBV5-4,TRBJ1-1,CASSLARRGETEAFF